The rows below give T cell receptor beta chains drawn from one sample of a study of T cell responses to AZD1222 COVID-19 vaccine. The data were produced by immunoSEQ multiplex PCR, yet TCRdb's version contains in-frame clones alone and is incomplete. The data hold 100,000 to 120,000 clones, with 86% observed a single time. The material was peripheral blood, obtained on day 0 of AZD1222 vaccination. These receptors originate from an adult in good health. Both conserved end residues are trimmed from each CDR3. The size entry is marked missing in some rows and otherwise reads once, few, many or a size class.

abundance | v_gene | CDR3aa
NA | TRBV7-2 | ASSLDQGSYQPQH
NA | TRBV3-1/TRBV3-2 | ASSQEGTPGNTIY
once | TRBV5-4 | ASSANPGQAREKLF
once | TRBV30 | AWGTGTDTQY
once | TRBV5-5 | ASSSHTQETQY
NA | TRBV4-1 | ASSQVPSGVGGELF
NA | TRBV24-1 | ATSLRVTDQPQH
NA | TRBV7-2 | ASSHKGTGSGEQY
NA | TRBV11-2 | ASSLGAYFSGNTIY
NA | TRBV5-4 | ASNLGGGIYNEQF
NA | TRBV25-1 | ASSPGDFQSNTEAF
NA | TRBV19 | ASTKTGNGSPLH
NA | TRBV6-5 | ASSWGTGELF
NA | TRBV28 | ASAQGGTEAF
NA | TRBV28 | ASSWTGGGYT
NA | TRBV5-1 | ASSWIPGTGSTGELF
few | TRBV15 | ATSRESAGFSNYGYT
NA | TRBV7-8 | ASSPKETQY
NA | TRBV28 | ASRETGVTY
NA | TRBV24-1 | ATSDQQDRGRGYT
NA | TRBV7-2 | ASSQAGRTLQETQY
NA | TRBV6-1 | ASSDHSGTTRYTQY
NA | TRBV27 | ASSLERRVTEAF
NA | TRBV18 | ASSPPVLVRGYT
NA | TRBV14 | ASSPRDTSMN
NA | TRBV12-5 | ASTGDATEAF
NA | TRBV24-1 | ATSEAGTRPVTGELF
once | TRBV7-2 | ASSLGGSKNIQY
NA | TRBV24-1 | ATSLTANNEQF
NA | TRBV7-9 | ASSLSGGSVPSEGYT
NA | TRBV28 | ASSLGTGYPQPQH
NA | TRBV5-1 | ASSLAAGGTKETQY
NA | TRBV4-3 | ASSQEWGSYSGNTIY